This is a list of T cell receptor beta chains from one sample in a study of blood T cell repertoires in COVID-19. Sequencing used immunoSEQ multiplex PCR; TCRdb keeps in-frame clones, though not all of them. Here the sample spans 150,000 to 200,000 clones, 89% being singletons. Sample: PBMCs or T cells enriched from blood (not recorded which). The source is a woman aged 40 to 49 with acute COVID-19. Each CDR3 is given with its conserved first and last residue. Each record gives: V gene, J gene, CDR3 protein.

>TRBV7-2|TRBJ2-1
CASSLGSAYNEQFF
>TRBV7-9|TRBJ1-2
CASSLAGGRNYGYTF
>TRBV15|TRBJ2-1
CATSRGLGTSYNEQFF
>TRBV18|TRBJ2-7
CASSTLAGEGEQYF
>TRBV27|TRBJ2-7
CASSLAQGYEQYF
>TRBV25-1|TRBJ1-1
CASSEWGRGRDTEAFF
>TRBV2|TRBJ1-2
CARQGAHYGYTF
>TRBV30|TRBJ2-1
CACPRAGGPYNEQFF
>TRBV11-1|TRBJ2-1
CASSQTGGPYNEQFF
>TRBV2|TRBJ1-3
CASASGGNSGNTIYF
>TRBV27|TRBJ2-1
CASRGGQGYSYNEQFF
>TRBV12-3/TRBV12-4|TRBJ1-3
CASRTTGGDTIYF
>TRBV7-3|TRBJ2-7
CASSPSGSPAYEQYF
>TRBV15|TRBJ2-5
CATRRGSETQYF
>TRBV18|TRBJ1-2
CASSPKQGHGYTF
>TRBV28|TRBJ1-2
CASSVLGTGNYGYTF
>TRBV19|TRBJ1-4
CASKDSTNEKLFF
>TRBV5-1|TRBJ2-7
CASSTPGQGIHEQYF
>TRBV7-2|TRBJ1-1
CASSLVTGNTEAFF
>TRBV19|TRBJ1-6
CASRPTGQGDASPLHF
>TRBV5-1|TRBJ2-1
CASSSLTGTGFQGNEQFF
>TRBV25-1|TRBJ2-1
CASSPKLAGVRHEQFF
>TRBV11-2|TRBJ2-1
CASSSSGGLASGRAGEQFF
>TRBV5-1|TRBJ2-7
CASSPQSGASSYEQYF
>TRBV5-1|TRBJ2-7
CASSTHSGTGDYEQYF
>TRBV3-1/TRBV3-2|TRBJ2-3
CASSQENRGGREMTDTQYF
>TRBV3-1/TRBV3-2|TRBJ2-7
CASSQDGAYEQYF